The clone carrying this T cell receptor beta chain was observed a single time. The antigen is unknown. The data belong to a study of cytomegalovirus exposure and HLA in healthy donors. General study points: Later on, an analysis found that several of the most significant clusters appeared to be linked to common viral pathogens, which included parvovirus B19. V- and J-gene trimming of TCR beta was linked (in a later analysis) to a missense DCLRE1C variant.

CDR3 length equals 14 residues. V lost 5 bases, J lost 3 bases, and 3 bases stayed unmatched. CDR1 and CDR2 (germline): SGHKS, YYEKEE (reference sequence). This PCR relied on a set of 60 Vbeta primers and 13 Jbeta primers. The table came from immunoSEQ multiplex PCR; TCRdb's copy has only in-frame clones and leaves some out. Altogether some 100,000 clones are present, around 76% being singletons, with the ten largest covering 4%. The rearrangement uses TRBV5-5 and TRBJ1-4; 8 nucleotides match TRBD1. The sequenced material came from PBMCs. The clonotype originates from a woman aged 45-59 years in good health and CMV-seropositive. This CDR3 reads CASRYRGSNEKLFF. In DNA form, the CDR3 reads TGTGCCAGCAGGTACAGGGGGTCTAATGAAAAACTGTTTTTT.